The 22 T cell receptor beta chains below were found in one sample sequenced in a study of blood T cell repertoires in COVID-19. TCRdb's copy holds only in-frame clones and misses some; the assay was immunoSEQ multiplex PCR. The table has roughly 240,000 clones, 86% seen once. The sequenced material came from peripheral blood. Every receptor here comes from an elderly woman with COVID-19, enrolled during active disease.

As for this clone: Distinct nucleotide sequences in the sample also encode this CDR3. CDR3 DNA: TGCGCCAGCAGCTTGGAAACGGGAAACACCGGGGAGCTGTTTTTT. Translation gives CASSLETGNTGELFF. V gene TRBV5-1 combines with J gene TRBJ2-2; D possibly corresponds to TRBD2 (5 bases). The CDR3 sequence is 15 residues long. CDR1 is SGHRS, CDR2 YFSETQ, per germline. Trimming cost V 0 bases and J 2 bases, with 8 bases left between them.

CDR3 nucleotides: TGTGCCAGCAATCCACAGGGCACCGGGGAGCTGTTTTTT. Residues: CASNPQGTGELFF. J is TRBJ2-2 and V is TRBV6-5, with D possibly TRBD1 on 6 matching bases. The germline gives CDR1 MNHEY, CDR2 SVGAGI. The CDR3 totals 13 residues. Trimming shortened V by 7 bases and J by 4 bases, and 10 bases separated the two germline ends.

The genes are TRBV13 and TRBJ1-1, with TRBD1 matching 8 bases. The CDR3 covers 17 residues. The V gene's germline CDR1 is PRHDT and CDR2 FYEKMQ (reference sequence). J was trimmed by 0 bases and V by 0 bases; bases with no gene match: 6. This chain's CDR3 is CASSLGVRGRVNTEAFF. CDR3 sequence (DNA): TGTGCCAGCAGCTTAGGGGTCAGGGGGCGGGTGAACACTGAAGCTTTCTTT.

The rearrangement joins TRBV6-5 to TRBJ2-7; 7 nucleotides match TRBD1. The germline V gene has CDR1 MNHEY and CDR2 SVGAGI. J was trimmed by 3 bases and V by 9 bases; bases with no gene match: 11. CDR3 length equals 14 residues. The CDR3 reads CASYLRTGDYEQYF. CDR3 sequence (DNA): TGTGCCAGTTATCTTCGGACAGGAGACTACGAGCAGTACTTC.

The chain joins TRBV7-9 to TRBJ2-3; D gene unclear. The CDR3 has 13 amino acids. Germline CDR1 is SEHNR and CDR2 is FQNEAQ (reference sequence). The V and J ends lost 5 bases and 3 bases respectively, with 9 bases between them. CDR3 sequence: CASSPRLTDTQYF. Written as DNA, the CDR3 is TGTGCCAGCAGCCCTCGGTTGACAGATACGCAGTATTTT. Full variable domain (remainder filled in from reference TRBV7-9 and TRBJ2-3): DTGVSQNPRHKITKRGQNVTFRCDPISEHNRLYWYRQTLGQGPEFLTYFQNEAQLEKSRLLSDRFSAERPKGSFSTLEIQRTEQGDSAMYLCASSPRLTDTQYFGPGTRLTVL.

Written as DNA, the CDR3 is TGTGCCAGCAGCCAAACGGCGGGACAGGGCCTCCCCGGGGCTTTCTTT. Protein sequence: CASSQTAGQGLPGAFF. The chain carries TRBV3-1 (or the pseudogene TRBV3-2) and TRBJ1-1; 9 nucleotides match TRBD1. The CDR3 spans 16 residues. Trimming removed 2 bases from V and 11 bases from J; junction bases left unmatched: 15. Germline assignment: CDR1 LGHDT and CDR2 YNNKEL (reference sequence).

The J gene is TRBJ2-6, the V gene TRBV2; 11 bases fit TRBD2. The length of the CDR3 is 19 residues. V was pared by 1 base and J by 0 bases, with 5 bases of the junction left unmatched. CDR1 and CDR2 (germline): SNHLY, FYNNEI. The chain's CDR3 is CASSEVTSGVYSGANVLTF. CDR3 DNA: TGTGCCAGCAGTGAAGTGACTAGCGGGGTCTACTCTGGGGCCAACGTCCTGACTTTC.

V usage is TRBV27 and J usage is TRBJ1-1; perhaps TRBD1 as D (5 bases). Germline V gives CDR1 MNHEY, CDR2 SMNVEV (reference sequence). This CDR3 comprises 13 residues. Between the trimmed V and J ends, which lost 1 base and 3 bases, there was a span of 6 bases. The CDR3 is CASSLLGDTEAFF. CDR3 nucleotides: TGTGCCAGCAGTTTATTAGGGGACACTGAAGCTTTCTTT.

This clone was seen more than once but under ten times. This chain links TRBV9 with TRBJ2-2, with D possibly being TRBD2 (5 bases). The CDR3 runs 15 residues. V was pared by 4 bases and J by 2 bases, with 12 bases between. Germline CDR1 and CDR2: SGDLS and YYNGEE. In DNA form, the CDR3 reads TGTGCCAGCAGCCTCCTAAGCGGAAACACCGGGGAGCTGTTTTTT. Residues: CASSLLSGNTGELFF.

The rearrangement uses TRBV3-1 (or the pseudogene TRBV3-2) and TRBJ2-3, with 7 bases matching TRBD2. Trimming cost V 3 bases and J 3 bases; bases outside gene matches: 12. From germline, CDR1 is LGHDT and CDR2 YNNKEL (reference sequence). CDR3 size: 17 residues. The CDR3 protein is CASSHPIRGGKTDTQYF. Here the CDR3 DNA reads TGTGCCAGCAGCCATCCCATCCGCGGGGGTAAGACAGATACGCAGTATTTT.

Only a few counts were recorded for this clone. The chain is built from TRBV10-3 and TRBJ2-7, with 7 bases matching TRBD1. The germline CDR1 and CDR2 sequences are ENHRY and SYGVKD. The length of the CDR3 is 13 residues. V trimming: 2 bases; J trimming: 6 bases; junction bases outside the gene matches: 4. The CDR3 DNA reads TGTGCCATCAGTGAGGACAGGGATGGCGAGCAGTACGTC. It translates to CAISEDRDGEQYV.

This clone was picked up one time. The gene calls are TRBV28 and TRBJ1-2; no clear D. In germline, CDR1 is MDHEN, CDR2 SYDVKM. Between the trimmed V and J ends, which lost 6 bases and 5 bases, there was a span of 13 bases. The CDR3 sequence is 13 residues long. The CDR3 DNA reads as TGTGCCAGCAGGACGGGGTCGGGGTATGGCTACACCTTC. It specifies CASRTGSGYGYTF.

This chain uses TRBV6-5 with TRBJ2-3, with 7 bases matching TRBD1. The CDR3 runs 14 residues. Germline CDR1 and CDR2: MNHEY and SVGAGI. V lost 6 bases, J lost 0 bases, and 3 bases stayed unmatched. The CDR3 nucleotides read TGTGCCAGCAGCAGCAGGGGGAGCACAGATACGCAGTATTTT. Translated: CASSSRGSTDTQYF.

The chain couples TRBV28 to TRBJ2-1; TRBD1 is a possible D gene (6 bases). The germline V gene encodes CDR1 MDHEN and CDR2 SYDVKM. V lost 3 bases to trimming and J lost 3 bases, with 15 bases between them. The CDR3 extends over 16 amino acids. CDR3 amino acids: CASSFPRDIYYNEQFF. The CDR3 DNA reads TGTGCCAGCAGTTTCCCTCGGGACATTTACTACAATGAGCAGTTCTTC. The full variable domain, rest sourced from reference TRBV28 and TRBJ2-1, is DVKVTQSSRYLVKRTGEKVFLECVQDMDHENMFWYRQDPGLGLRLIYFSYDVKMKEKGDIPEGYSVSREKKERFSLILESASTNQTSMYLCASSFPRDIYYNEQFFGPGTRLTVL.

The J gene is TRBJ2-5, the V gene TRBV24-1; 7 bases are shared with TRBD2. The CDR3 sequence is 14 residues long. J gave up 4 bases and V 7 bases, and 8 bases lay outside the gene matches. The V gene's germline CDR1 is KGHDR and CDR2 SFDVKD. The CDR3 is CATSPVGGGETQYF. For the CDR3, the DNA is TGTGCCACCAGCCCGGTTGGGGGGGGAGAGACCCAGTACTTC.

This chain uses TRBV6-1 with TRBJ1-5; the D gene is possibly TRBD1 (5 bases). Germline V lookup: CDR1 MNHNS, CDR2 SASEGT. The CDR3 is 16 amino acids. The germline V and J ends were trimmed by 2 bases and 3 bases, with 14 bases remaining between them. CDR3 DNA: TGTGCCAGCAGTGAAAGGGGCCTCGGAACCAATCAGCCCCAGCATTTT. Residues: CASSERGLGTNQPQHF.

The V call is TRBV10-1, the J call TRBJ1-5; 7 positions agree with TRBD1. The CDR3 sequence is 13 residues long. The J segment lost 4 bases and the V segment lost 5 bases, leaving 2 bases of the junction unmatched. Germline V CDR1 and CDR2: WNHNN, SYGVQD (reference sequence). This CDR3 is CASSLTGNQPQHF. CDR3 nucleotides: TGCGCCAGCAGTTTGACAGGGAATCAGCCCCAGCATTTT.

The chain links TRBV18 to TRBJ1-5; D unresolved. The CDR3 loop spans 13 amino acids. CDR1 is KGHSH and CDR2 is LQKENI in the germline V gene. The V and J ends lost 2 bases and 6 bases respectively, with 8 bases between them. Written as DNA, the CDR3 is TGTGCCAGCTCACCAGGGAGAGCTCAGCCCCAGCATTTT. Translating gives CASSPGRAQPQHF.

The chain joins TRBV6-5 to TRBJ1-3; the match to TRBD1 covers 7 bases. The CDR3 covers 14 residues. V dropped 6 bases and J dropped 4; count of bases not matched to a gene: 6. Per germline, CDR1 MNHEY and CDR2 SVGAGI. The CDR3 sequence: CASRATGRGNTIYF. CDR3 in DNA: TGTGCCAGCAGAGCGACAGGGAGAGGAAACACCATATATTTT.

The chain uses TRBV7-9 and TRBJ2-7, with a tentative D call TRBD1 (6 bases). Trimming cost V 5 bases and J 1 base, with 18 bases left between them. This CDR3 region has 16 residues. Germline V gene data show CDR1 as SEHNR and CDR2 as FQNEAQ (reference sequence). The CDR3 is CASSPTPGQDSYEQYF. CDR3 sequence (DNA): TGTGCCAGCAGCCCCACTCCGGGACAAGATTCCTACGAGCAGTACTTC.

The DNA of the CDR3 is TGTGCCAGCAGCCAAGGGACTAGCGGGGCGTCCGGGGAGCTGTTTTTT. This sequence encodes CASSQGTSGASGELFF. The chain combines TRBV3-1 (or the pseudogene TRBV3-2) with TRBJ2-2, with TRBD2 identical over 12 bases. The CDR3 sequence is 16 residues long. V lost 1 base to trimming and J lost 6 bases; unmatched junction nucleotides: 3. Germline V gene data show CDR1 as LGHDT and CDR2 as YNNKEL (reference sequence).

V and J are TRBV6-6 and TRBJ2-2; tentative D call: TRBD1 (8 bases). This CDR3 is 14 amino acids long. From germline, CDR1 is MNHNY and CDR2 SVGAGI (reference sequence). Trimming left V 6 bases short and J 5 bases short, with 13 bases between. The CDR3 coding sequence is TGTGCCAGCAGCGACAGGGGAGGGACCGGGGAGCTGTTTTTT. Translation gives CASSDRGGTGELFF.